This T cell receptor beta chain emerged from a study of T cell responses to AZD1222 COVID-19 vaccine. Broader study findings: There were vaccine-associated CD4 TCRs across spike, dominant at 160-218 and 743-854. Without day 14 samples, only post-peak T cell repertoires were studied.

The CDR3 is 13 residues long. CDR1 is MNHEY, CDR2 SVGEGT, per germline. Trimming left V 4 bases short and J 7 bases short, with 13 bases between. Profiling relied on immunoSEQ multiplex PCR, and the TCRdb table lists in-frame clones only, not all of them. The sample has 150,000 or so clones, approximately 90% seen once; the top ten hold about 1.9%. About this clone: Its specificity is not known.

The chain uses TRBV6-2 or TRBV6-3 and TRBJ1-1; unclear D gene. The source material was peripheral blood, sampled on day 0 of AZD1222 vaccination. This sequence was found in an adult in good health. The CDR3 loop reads CASSFPPGIEAFF. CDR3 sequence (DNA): TGTGCCAGCAGTTTTCCGCCCGGCATTGAAGCTTTCTTT.